Listed here are 8 T cell receptor beta chains from one sample, sequenced in a study of T-cell memory formation after mild COVID-19. TCRdb redid the calling of the 5' RACE reads with MiXCR, one entry per CDR3 protein. The sample includes just under 350,000 distinct CDR3 sequences, approximately 13% seen only once; the top ten take 20% to 25%. Sequencing input: PBMCs or a T cell subset sorted from them (not recorded which). These receptors originate from a man aged 18 to 29 who had mild COVID-19 (a few samples of this study predate the infection). Cell type and time point are not known.

The chain is built from TRBV6-2 or TRBV6-3 and TRBJ2-1, with TRBD1 identical over 8 bases. Germline CDR1 is MNHEY and CDR2 is SVGEGT. J was trimmed by 8 bases and V by 6 bases; bases with no gene match: 12. There are 15 residues in the CDR3. CDR3 nucleotides: TGTGCCAGCAGGCCGCGGACAGGGTTAGACGATGAGCAGTTCTTC. It yields the protein CASRPRTGLDDEQFF.

The chain has TRBV6-9 and TRBJ2-7; TRBD1 or TRBD2 may be the D gene (5 bases each). Germline CDR1 reads MNHGY; CDR2 reads SVAAGI. V lost 8 bases, J lost 1 base, and 15 bases lay in between. The CDR3 runs 14 residues. The CDR3: CASDLNGGSYEQYV. The DNA for the CDR3 is TGTGCCAGCGATTTAAATGGGGGATCCTACGAGCAGTACGTC.

This clonotype has more than one count but fewer than ten. The chain carries TRBV6-5 and TRBJ2-3; 9 nucleotides align to TRBD1. The CDR3 runs to 16 residues. The V segment lost 4 bases and the J segment 0 bases; nucleotides outside the gene matches: 5. Germline assignment: CDR1 MNHEY and CDR2 SVGAGI. CDR3 amino acids: CASSSTGGRSTDTQYF. CDR3 in DNA: TGTGCCAGCAGTTCTACAGGGGGCAGGAGCACAGATACGCAGTATTTT.

A few counts support this clonotype. The chain recombines TRBV6-5 with TRBJ1-3, with D uncertain. V was trimmed by 5 bases and J by 2 bases, leaving 13 bases between them. The CDR3 has 15 amino acids. Germline V gene data show CDR1 as MNHEY and CDR2 as SVGAGI. CDR3 sequence (DNA): TGTGCCAGCAGTCAACCGAGCTACCCTGGAAACACCATATATTTT. Its translation is CASSQPSYPGNTIYF.

The chain uses TRBV12-3 or TRBV12-4 and TRBJ1-5; D is unresolved. Deletions cut 6 bases from V and 6 bases from J, with 12 bases between. The CDR3 sequence is 13 residues long. In DNA, the CDR3 is TGTGCCAGCAGCTCCCGTGGCTTTCAGCCCCAGCATTTT. It is translated as CASSSRGFQPQHF.

The V gene is TRBV6-2 or TRBV6-3, the J gene TRBJ2-7; 9 positions match TRBD2. CDR1 is MNHEY and CDR2 is SVGEGT in the germline V gene. V lost 3 bases to trimming and J lost 2 bases; unmatched junction nucleotides: 8. This CDR3 contains 16 residues. CDR3 sequence (DNA): TGTGCCAGCAGTTATCGATTAGCGGGGGAGACCTACGAGCAGTACTTC. As protein: CASSYRLAGETYEQYF.

This clonotype was counted between two and nine times. This chain connects TRBV4-3 to TRBJ1-1; D is ambiguous. The germline V and J ends were trimmed by 1 base and 2 bases, with 14 bases remaining between them. Germline CDR1 reads LGHNA; CDR2 reads YSLEER. This CDR3 has 16 amino acids. CDR3 sequence reads: CASSQATGYPNTEAFF. The CDR3 DNA is TGCGCCAGCAGCCAAGCGACTGGATACCCTAACACTGAAGCTTTCTTT.

The chain recombines TRBV27 with TRBJ1-1; D call uncertain. V dropped 7 bases and J dropped 0 bases, with 3 bases sitting between them. The CDR3 is 11 residues long. CDR1 is MNHEY, CDR2 SMNVEV, per germline (reference sequence). CDR3 loop: CASKMNTEAFF. The CDR3 region has the DNA TGTGCCAGCAAAATGAACACTGAAGCTTTCTTT.